This T cell receptor beta chain was identified during a study of cytomegalovirus exposure and HLA in healthy donors (dated 2017 in TCRdb). In the study overall: An earlier analysis of approximately 600 of the donors reported 250 to 350 Gb of sequence data and around 110 million unique TCR beta sequences from some 180 million T cells. An early release that covered fewer than 800 HLA-typed donors contained about 300 gigabases of sequencing data and tens of millions of unique TCR sequences. Among the roughly 400 genotyped donors, 75% to 90% belonged to the genetic ancestry cluster associated with self-reported Caucasian donors. The study was designed to test whether signatures of past pathogen exposure could be identified by cataloging public T cell receptors. The T cell repertoires of several hundred subjects were profiled by immunosequencing and related to cytomegalovirus serostatus. Along with the approximately 700-subject first cohort, a separate validation cohort of over a hundred different subjects was used. To predict cytomegalovirus infection status, the study brought together high-throughput TCR immunosequencing, statistical association of individual TCRs with disease status, and machine learning. A later analysis re-examined previously published TCR beta repertoires from more than 650 donors and added high-resolution HLA genotyping to investigate patterns of TCR occurrence. In the later analysis, no new phenotypic data were used to find candidate immune exposures; instead, reliance was placed on TCR beta sequences and their occurrence across donors. An earlier analysis of more than 450 of the donors used high-throughput TCR beta sequencing to judge whether each TCR beta V gene segment behaved as functional or pseudogenic. Alongside the repertoire data, information on donor age, sex, ethnicity and CMV serostatus was compiled. In a later genetic analysis, genome-wide SNP genotypes for about 55% of the roughly 700 donors were used, and that subset was treated as a discovery cohort. All discovery cohort repertoires had been generated on a single sequencing platform. Class I and class II HLA loci were covered by the typing at four-digit resolution. The number of donors typed differed by locus, with about 629-630 for A, B, C, DRB1 and DQB1, around 500 for DQA1, 600 to 610 for DPA1, and approximately 470 for DPB1. Because of strong linkage in the cohort, five DR-DQ haplotypes were treated as single units for association and clustering. Among about 400 genotyped donors of the cohort, an average of roughly 230,000 unique TCR beta nucleotide sequences was sequenced per donor, of which about 19% were non-productive. On the study overall, not on this receptor specifically: V-gene and J-gene trimming of TCR beta chains was associated with a missense DCLRE1C variant in a later genetic analysis, and the association was replicated in an independent cohort. In a later analysis, several top co-occurrence clusters were reported to appear linked to parvovirus B19, influenza, CMV and Epstein-Barr virus. A few of the identified cytomegalovirus-associated TCR beta chains were confirmed in vitro to be specific for cytomegalovirus antigens. HLA typing was unavailable for some donors at each locus, so association tests used only the typed subset. A later analysis found that most CMV-associated TCR beta chains appeared HLA-restricted, with HLA associations seemingly driven largely by CMV exposure. The classifier was reported to diagnose cytomegalovirus status with high specificity and sensitivity in both the original cohort and the validation cohort. Assigning TCR associations to individual alleles was difficult when HLA alleles, especially DR and DQ, strongly co-occurred. The authors suggested that the approach could potentially be generalized to other disease states and immunological phenotypes. Most TCR sequences were observed very rarely across donors, whereas some public TCRs were present in many individuals. Sequencing depth was assumed to be roughly uniform across donors in the presence/absence analyses, though that assumption may not hold. In a later analysis, around 17,000 TCR beta sequences were associated with specific HLA alleles at a false discovery rate of 0.05. According to a later genetic analysis, donors in an Asian-associated ancestry cluster had fewer N-insertions in productive TCRs than the roughly 700-donor mean. In an earlier analysis of fewer than 700 of the donors, most TCR beta V segments appeared in productive rearrangements about 87% or about 30% of the time, broadly matching IMGT annotations. This cohort had only TCR beta chains sequenced, and the lack of alpha or paired-chain data limited which features could be detected. A cluster of highly shared sequence variants was judged likely to represent a technical artifact of the sequencing pipeline. A further reported finding was that TCR beta sequences accurately predicted the HLA-A and HLA-B alleles for most subjects in the first cohort. The study listed 150 to 200 TCR beta chains as associated with cytomegalovirus. The earlier analysis of a few hundred of the donors excluded about 16 rarely observed V segments, including chromosome 9 orphons, because counts were too low. A later analysis found that TCR association rates varied across HLA loci, with DRB1 alleles showing the most associated TCRs and HLA-C alleles the fewest. Linkage disequilibrium might explain the correlated functional status among segregating V segments, but an unknown experimental factor could not be ruled out. A later analysis found that HLA-associated TCR beta chains were more clonally expanded and had lower generation probabilities than equally common non-associated chains. Because the 87-base-pair reads could not distinguish some IMGT-functional V segments, including TRBV6-2 and TRBV6-3, those segments were excluded. The only immune exposure information available for the cohort was CMV serostatus.

The cohort consisted of 600 to 750 healthy bone marrow donors. All cohort members were sampled while nominally healthy, although unrecorded immune exposures were likely present. The donor tested CMV seropositive and was one of the 289 seropositive cohort members. A peripheral blood sample was collected from each donor, and TCR beta sequencing was performed on peripheral blood mononuclear cells. The Qiagen DNeasy Blood Extraction Kit was used to extract genomic DNA from the blood cell samples. Receptors were amplified or captured by the immunoSEQ multiplex PCR assay. The multiplex PCR relied on a mix of 60 forward primers for TCR Vbeta segments and 13 reverse primers for TCR Jbeta segments. The CDR3 region of rearranged TCR beta genes was amplified from genomic DNA by a multiplex PCR assay. Amplified TCR beta libraries were sequenced as 87-base-pair reads on the Illumina HiSeq System. As for the authors' bioinformatics: In a later analysis, about 80 million unique TCR beta chains were counted across the 690 or so repertoires, and about 10 million of these chains were shared by at least two donors. Raw reads were error-corrected and collapsed into unique sequences by a nearest-neighbor algorithm in which closely related sequences were merged to remove PCR and sequencing errors. CDR3 sequences were aligned to IMGT reference sequences to assign V, D and J gene segments. For a sequence to be retained, at least a six-nucleotide match to both a V gene segment and a J gene segment was required. Rearrangements were called productive when the CDR3 lacked stop codons and stayed in frame with V and J; all others were non-productive. CDR3 was defined according to IMGT convention as the region running from the second conserved V-encoded cysteine to the conserved J-encoded phenylalanine. The earlier analysis of roughly 590 of the donors excluded any sequence lacking an unambiguous match to a single V gene segment. In an earlier analysis of around 590 of the donors, a V segment was called functional when productive rearrangements were above 56.7%, and segregating when the standard deviation between donors exceeded 5%. A statistical classification framework was built for diagnosing cytomegalovirus status from the catalog of TCR beta chain sequences. In a later analysis, TCR nucleotide sequences were compared against IMGT/GENE-DB human TR gene sequences so that V and J genes could be assigned. A later analysis assigned CDR3 sequences and most-parsimonious VDJ recombination scenarios with the TCRdist pipeline. In a later analysis, each TCR beta chain was defined by its CDR3 amino acid sequence together with its V-gene family, and reads lacking a unique V-gene family were excluded. To address suspected cross-contamination and a sequencing artifact, a later analysis removed roughly 640 highly shared, low-generation-probability nucleotide sequences. A later analysis calculated a clonal expansion index for each public chain from normalized within-repertoire ranks of inferred template counts. A later analysis computed generation probabilities with a VDJ recombination model fitted to out-of-frame rearrangements, and checked the results against IGoR. In a later analysis, TCR-TCR, TCR-HLA and TCR-CMV co-occurrence was scored with hypergeometric tests, and a repertoire-size bias correction was applied to TCR pairs. To estimate false discovery rates, a later analysis permuted the HLA or CMV assignments 20 times. In a later analysis, co-occurring TCRs were grouped with DBSCAN, and TCRdist sequence similarity was added when clustering was performed within HLA-allele-positive subsets. Repertoires with fewer than 30,000 or more than 120,000 public chains were left out of co-occurrence clustering, as were four to six repertoires with anomalous nucleotide sharing. TCRdb re-hosts the immuneACCESS table, in-frame sequences only. Its copies lack some clones; in the studies checked, an unresolved V gene accounts for under half of them, and the cause for the rest is not known. V, J and clone size reflect that table, while D and trimming were determined from the DNA. This sample is represented by roughly 120,000 clones; 65% of them were singletons. The ten most abundant clones make up around 9.7% of the sample.

Measured from the cysteine to the phenylalanine, the CDR3 is 14 residues long. Just CDR3 DNA is preserved here, 42 bases in frame from base 1. Deletion took 0 bases off V and 1 base off J, with a span of 6 bases between the germline ends. CDR1 and CDR2 are read off the germline V gene as LGHNA and YSLEER. In regard to this clone: The antigen this receptor binds is unknown. No much larger clone exists at a distance of one base, and base qualities are not known.

This clonotype originated in a woman aged 35 to 49 in good health and CMV-seropositive. The material sequenced was PBMCs. The receptor chain draws on TRBV4-3 and TRBJ1-1, with the D segment identity uncertain. Read as DNA, the sequence is TGCGCCAGCAGCCAAGATAACGGGAACACTGAAGCTTTCTTT. This encodes CASSQDNGNTEAFF.